This T cell receptor (beta chain) was recovered during a study of shared clonotypes between healthy human individuals. Study summary: Those who served as donors were a couple of women and three men between the ages of 18 and 49. Study observations and caveats: Sharing across four donors was highest in naive CD4 (roughly 5%) and lowest in memory CD8 (approximately 0.4%).

Germline V gene sequence: CDR1 KGHSH, CDR2 LQKENI. J gave up 1 base and V 8 bases, and 9 bases lay outside the gene matches. CDR3 length: 15 residues. With respect to this clone: Its cognate antigen is unknown.

Template for every sorted-subset replicate PCR totaled roughly 200 ng DNA, tens of thousands of T cell genomes. The method was immunoSEQ multiplex PCR; TCRdb's version includes in-frame clones alone and lacks a portion of them. The sample includes around 1.4 million clones, about 98.5% of them seen just once. The receptor was isolated from a young man in good health. The V and J genes are TRBV18 and TRBJ1-1, with TRBD1 identical over 8 bases. What was sequenced was naive CD4+ T cells sorted from blood. Subset meaning: CD45RA+ positively selected. The CDR3 bases are TGTGCCAGCCCCGCTCGGACAGGGCCGAACACTGAAGCTTTCTTT. Residues: CASPARTGPNTEAFF. The entire variable domain, with the rest obtained from reference TRBV18 and TRBJ1-1, is as follows: NAGVMQNPRHLVRRRGQEARLRCSPMKGHSHVYWYRQLPEEGLKFMVYLQKENIIDESGMPKERFSAEFPKEGPSILRIQQVVRGDSAAYFCASPARTGPNTEAFFGQGTRLTVV.